Below are 3 T cell receptor beta chains sequenced from a single sample in a study of neurological immune-mediated disorders. MiXCR, applied by TCRdb to the 5' RACE reads, yields one record per CDR3 protein. The table has tens of thousands of distinct CDR3 sequences, less than 5.5% seen once; the top ten hold about 8%. Sequencing used PBMCs. These receptors were collected from a man between 18 and 35 years old with multiple sclerosis.

This clonotype was counted many times. This rearrangement joins TRBV12-3 or TRBV12-4 to TRBJ1-1; D is perhaps TRBD1 (5 bases). Deletions cut 3 bases from V and 5 bases from J, with 22 bases between. The CDR3 sequence is 17 residues long. The CDR3 coding sequence is TGTGCCAGCAGTTTCCAGGATCTGGGGGTAAAAAGGACTGAAGCTTTCTTT. Protein sequence: CASSFQDLGVKRTEAFF.

This clonotype was detected ten times or more. V usage is TRBV20-1 and J usage is TRBJ2-7; TRBD1 agrees at 10 bases. Germline CDR1 DFQATT, CDR2 SNEGSKA (reference sequence). This CDR3 is built from 15 residues. Trimming at V came to 3 bases and at J to 1 base, leaving 6 bases not matched to a gene. CDR3 sequence: CSASSDRGGSYEQYF. The CDR3 DNA sequence: TGCAGTGCTAGCTCGGACAGGGGGGGATCCTACGAGCAGTACTTC.

Many counts were recorded for this clonotype. The V call is TRBV5-1, the J call TRBJ2-1; 13 bases map to TRBD2. V dropped 5 bases and J dropped 7; count of bases not matched to a gene: 12. This CDR3 region has 17 residues. CDR1 is SGHRS, CDR2 YFSETQ, per germline. The CDR3 region is CASRWGLAGPTRNEQFF. CDR3 bases: TGCGCCAGCAGGTGGGGACTAGCGGGACCGACGAGGAATGAGCAGTTCTTC. Variable domain in full (rest from reference TRBV5-1 and TRBJ2-1): KAGVTQTPRYLIKTRGQQVTLSCSPISGHRSVSWYQQTPGQGLQFLFEYFSETQRNKGNFPGRFSGRQFSNSRSEMNVSTLELGDSALYLCASRWGLAGPTRNEQFFGPGTRLTVL.